This note documents a single T cell receptor (beta chain) sequence. Its antigen remains unknown. The length of the CDR3 is 15 residues. Looked up from germline, CDR1 is SGHNT and CDR2 is YYREEE (reference sequence). Deletions cut 4 bases from V and 2 bases from J, with 12 bases between. This sample stems from a study of OX40 agonist ivuxolimab in advanced cancers. Study-level information: With a range of roughly 20 to 85, age averaged approximately 60 years, and roughly 80% were male. Study-wide results and caveats: The study did not work out the antigen specificity of the expanded peripheral T cells. In the 0.1 to 3.0 mg/kg range, CD4+ and CD8+ blood T cells had expanded clonally by week 6.

Measured with immunoSEQ multiplex PCR; TCRdb has only the in-frame clones, and not every one. The sample has tens of thousands of clones; 75% to 90% are singletons. This TCR came from an adult with an advanced solid tumor such as melanoma, head and neck, liver or kidney cancer. The chain links TRBV5-4 to TRBJ2-2, with a possible D match to TRBD1 (6 bases). The sequences come from CD4+ or CD8+ T cells sorted from blood, collected in a trial of the OX40 agonist ivuxolimab. The chain's CDR3 is CASSPGTYNTGELFF. In DNA form, the CDR3 reads TGTGCCAGCAGCCCCGGGACATATAACACCGGGGAGCTGTTTTTT.